Sequencing of this TCR beta chain was carried out in a study of post-analysis software for immune sequencing data. A few counts support this clonotype. Its antigen is undetermined. Findings of the study overall: Strong co-clustering by F measure was evident for samples that had been prepared in the same batch. Roughly five TRBV segments appeared more often in patients than in controls, and TRBV5-6, TRBV5-1 and TRBV20-1 were among these. When compared against controls, multiple sclerosis patients showed significantly lower normalized Chao1 diversity.

Unique molecular identifiers were present in the TCR beta cDNA libraries. Between about 0.95 and 11 million T cells gave rise to some 470,000 cDNA molecules. TCRdb passed the PCR reads through MiXCR, listing each CDR3 protein once. The table lists roughly 800,000 distinct CDR3 sequences, 25% to 30% of them singletons, with around 0.6% in the top ten. V was shortened by 5 bases and J by 8 bases, with 16 bases between the two germline ends. Germline V gene sequence: CDR1 SGHVS, CDR2 FQNEAQ. The CDR3 spans 14 residues. This chain connects TRBV7-8 to TRBJ2-1, with D maybe TRBD1 (6 bases). The sequencing sample was made of blood. This receptor was obtained from a girl aged 5 to 17 with multiple sclerosis. DNA of the CDR3: TGTGCCAGCAGCCCAGGGGCCTTCAGGGATGAGCAGTTCTTC. This sequence encodes CASSPGAFRDEQFF.